The sequence of this T cell receptor (beta chain) was determined in a study of T cell changes during pregnancy in multiple sclerosis. Sequencing was performed with immunoSEQ multiplex PCR; in TCRdb, only in-frame clones are kept and a portion is missing. This table has 70,000 to 95,000 clones, around 93% appearing once. This TCR came from a female donor with multiple sclerosis, enrolled in a pregnancy study. The specimen comprised peripheral blood, sampled in the third trimester of pregnancy.

CDR3 protein: CASSPRGLARMAEAFF. As DNA, the CDR3 is TGTGCCAGCAGTCCGAGGGGGTTGGCTCGAATGGCTGAAGCTTTCTTT. The chain links TRBV25-1 to TRBJ1-1; possibly TRBD1 for D (6 bases). Trimming left V 5 bases short and J 6 bases short, with 22 bases between. CDR1 is MGHDK and CDR2 is SYGVNS in the germline V gene. The CDR3 has 16 residues.